The entry that follows covers one TCR beta chain sequence. The antigen remains undetermined. These data are taken from a study of OX40 agonist ivuxolimab in advanced cancers. Regarding the study as a whole: Circulating CD4+ and CD8+ T cells showed clonal expansion by week 6 at 0.1 to 3.0 mg/kg. Clonal expansion in partial responders at 0.1-3.0 mg/kg ranked among the lowest.

Generated by immunoSEQ multiplex PCR, the TCRdb table keeps only in-frame clones and is missing some. The profile shows tens of thousands of clones, 94% of them singletons. The source material was CD4+ or CD8+ T cells sorted from blood, sampled in a trial of the OX40 agonist ivuxolimab. The receptor's source is an adult with an advanced solid tumor such as melanoma, head and neck, liver or kidney cancer.

CDR3 in amino acids: CASSVGGLGYGYTF. For the CDR3, the DNA is TGTGCCAGCAGCGTCGGGGGTCTGGGGTATGGCTACACCTTC. The J gene is TRBJ1-2, the V gene TRBV9; TRBD1 is a possible D gene (5 bases). Looked up from germline, CDR1 is SGDLS and CDR2 is YYNGEE. Between the trimmed V and J ends, which lost 2 bases and 5 bases, there was a span of 13 bases. The CDR3 is 14 amino acids.